A selection of T cell receptor beta chains follows, all from one sample in a study of blood T cell repertoires in COVID-19. Data came from immunoSEQ multiplex PCR; TCRdb stores just in-frame clones and leaves some out. The sample records 300,000 to 400,000 clones, 65% to 90% being singletons. Source material: peripheral blood. These receptors were taken from a human donor in a cohort sampled during active COVID-19. Both conserved end residues are part of each CDR3. Fields, in order: clone size, D gene, V gene, CDR3 length, J gene, CDR3 DNA, CDR3 protein. A D gene is named only where the DNA matches it firmly. Where a row states a size, it is once, few, many or the class of an expanded clone; other rows omit it.

>NA|NA|TRBV19|13|TRBJ1-2
TGTGCCAGTAGTATACCCAGGGGCAGGGGCTACACCTTC
CASSIPRGRGYTF
>NA|NA|TRBV5-8|16|TRBJ1-1
TGTGCCAGCAGCTTAGACGGGACACGGTTGTTCACTGAAGCTTTCTTT
CASSLDGTRLFTEAFF
>NA|NA|TRBV18|13|TRBJ2-3
TGTGCCAGCTCACCACCGGCCACAGATACGCAGTATTTT
CASSPPATDTQYF
>NA|TRBD1|TRBV6-5|15|TRBJ1-6
TGTGCCAGCAGGTACAGGGGTAGCTTGGTCTCACCCCTCCACTTT
CASRYRGSLVSPLHF
>once|NA|TRBV5-1|14|TRBJ2-1
TGCGCCAGCGCAGGGGGGAGCTCCTACAATGAGCAGTTCTTC
CASAGGSSYNEQFF
>NA|NA|TRBV18|14|TRBJ1-2
TGTGCCAGCACGAAAAACCACGCAGGGGACGGCTACACCTTC
CASTKNHAGDGYTF
>once|NA|TRBV6-4|15|TRBJ1-2
TGTGCCAGCAGTGACTCGATGTTCGGAGGGTCCGGCTACACCTTC
CASSDSMFGGSGYTF
>NA|NA|TRBV6-5|14|TRBJ1-6
TGTGCCAGCAGACCCGGACTGAGGAATTCACCCCTCCACTTT
CASRPGLRNSPLHF
>NA|TRBD1|TRBV10-3|15|TRBJ2-3
TGTGCCATCAGGGACAAGGACAGGGGAGGAGATACGCAGTATTTT
CAIRDKDRGGDTQYF
>NA|TRBD1|TRBV27|15|TRBJ1-2
TGTGCCAGCAGTTTATCTCCGGACAGGGTGGATGGCTACACCTTC
CASSLSPDRVDGYTF
>NA|TRBD2|TRBV5-4|17|TRBJ2-3
TGTGCCAGCAGCTTGGCCTTAATAGCGGGGAACACAGATACGCAGTATTTT
CASSLALIAGNTDTQYF
>few|NA|TRBV3-1/TRBV3-2|15|TRBJ1-6
TGTGCCAGCAGCCGTTTGGACAGCTTGAATTCACCCCTCCACTTT
CASSRLDSLNSPLHF
>NA|TRBD2|TRBV20-1|19|TRBJ2-3
TGCAGTGCTAGTCCGGCATGGACTAGCGGGGGTTCTAGCACAGATACGCAGTATTTT
CSASPAWTSGGSSTDTQYF
>NA|NA|TRBV2|10|TRBJ2-7
TGTGCCAGCACAGCCTACGAGCAGTACTTC
CASTAYEQYF
>NA|NA|TRBV3-1/TRBV3-2|13|TRBJ1-5
TGTGCCAGCAGCCAGGGGGCAAAGCAGCCCCAGCATTTT
CASSQGAKQPQHF
>few|TRBD1|TRBV3-1/TRBV3-2|15|TRBJ1-5
TGTGCCAGCAGCCTCTCGGACAGGTCCAATCAGCCCCAGCATTTT
CASSLSDRSNQPQHF